The entry below gives a single TCR beta chain sequence along with its context. Germline V gene sequence: CDR1 SEHNR, CDR2 FQNEAQ (reference sequence). V was cut by 2 bases and J by 10 bases, with 15 bases left in between. The CDR3 runs to 15 residues. PCR was performed a second time for 7 to 11 cycles using a sample-barcoded 5' primer and a J-beta primer mix. TCRdb redid the calling of the 5' RACE reads with MiXCR, one entry per CDR3 protein. Here the sample spans roughly 860,000 distinct CDR3 sequences, roughly 60% being singletons. This sample is part of a study of blood T cells in healthy people across ages.

This clonotype was obtained from a man aged 25-45 years in good health. This rearrangement joins TRBV7-9 to TRBJ1-6, with TRBD1 as a possible D gene (6 bases). Sequenced sample: blood. The CDR3 here is CASSLRGLEGSPLHF. The CDR3 DNA reads TGTGCCAGCAGCTTAAGGGGGTTAGAAGGATCACCCCTCCACTTT.